This TCR beta chain was profiled in a study of T cells in Graves' hyperthyroidism and ophthalmopathy. Study-level results: The model made its ophthalmopathy prediction, and onset followed a median roughly 6.5 months later.

Amplified TCR beta CDR3 regions came from RNA transcripts. A set of HTBI primers served as the primers for a first-round RT-PCR of the TCR CDR3. Each CDR3 protein is one row after TCRdb ran MiXCR on the multiplex PCR reads. This table has over 650,000 distinct CDR3 sequences, 16% appearing once. The CDR3 contains 13 residues. Germline values: CDR1 SEHNR, CDR2 FQNEAQ (reference sequence). V lost 6 bases, J lost 9 bases, and 18 bases lay in between. This clonotype was recorded many times. What it binds is unknown. The chain employs TRBV7-9 and TRBJ2-7; D is ambiguous. This receptor was obtained from a man aged 18-30 years with Graves' hyperthyroidism. Sequenced sample: blood. The CDR3 DNA is TGTGCCAGCAGTCTCTTAGGGCGCGATACGCAGTACTTC. This gives the protein CASSLLGRDTQYF.